This TCR beta chain appears in the sequencing data of a study of blood T cell repertoires in COVID-19. Using immunoSEQ multiplex PCR, the repertoire was profiled, and TCRdb retains in-frame clones only, with some absent. Seen here are 240,000 or so clones, around 90% observed once, and the top ten hold around 0.85%. The CDR3 is made up of 16 amino acids. The germline gives CDR1 SGHVS, CDR2 FQNEAQ. V lost 0 bases and J lost 5; bases outside the gene matches: 9. The sample consisted of PBMCs or T cells enriched from blood (not recorded which). The receptor comes from a man aged 45-65 years who had been exposed to COVID-19. This chain joins TRBV7-8 and TRBJ1-2; 7 bases are shared with TRBD1. CDR3 nucleotides: TGTGCCAGCAGCTTAGCCGGAACAGGGGCCGGGTATGGCTACACCTTC. Translation gives CASSLAGTGAGYGYTF.